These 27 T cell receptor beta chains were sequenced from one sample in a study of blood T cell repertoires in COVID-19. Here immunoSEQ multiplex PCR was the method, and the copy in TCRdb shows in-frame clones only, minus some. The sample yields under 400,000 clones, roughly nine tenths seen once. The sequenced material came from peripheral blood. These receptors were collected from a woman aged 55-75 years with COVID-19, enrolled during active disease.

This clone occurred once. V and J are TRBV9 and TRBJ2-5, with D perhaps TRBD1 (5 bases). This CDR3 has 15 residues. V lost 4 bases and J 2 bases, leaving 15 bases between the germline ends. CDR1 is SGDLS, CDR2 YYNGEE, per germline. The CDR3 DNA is TGTGCCAGCAGCCGACTCGACAGCCAGCAAGAGACCCAGTACTTC. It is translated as CASSRLDSQQETQYF.

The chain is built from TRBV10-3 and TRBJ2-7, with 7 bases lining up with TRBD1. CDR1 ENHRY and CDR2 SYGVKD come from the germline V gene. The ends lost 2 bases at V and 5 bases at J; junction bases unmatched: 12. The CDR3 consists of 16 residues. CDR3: CAISERGRTVGDEQYF. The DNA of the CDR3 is TGTGCCATCAGTGAGAGGGGGCGAACGGTAGGCGACGAGCAGTACTTC.

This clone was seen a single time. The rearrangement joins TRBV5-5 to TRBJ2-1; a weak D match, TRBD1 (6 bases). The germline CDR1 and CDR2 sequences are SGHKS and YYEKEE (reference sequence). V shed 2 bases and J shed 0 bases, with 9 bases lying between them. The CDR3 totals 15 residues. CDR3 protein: CASSFGQSSYNEQFF. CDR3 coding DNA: TGTGCCAGCAGCTTCGGACAGAGCTCCTACAATGAGCAGTTCTTC.

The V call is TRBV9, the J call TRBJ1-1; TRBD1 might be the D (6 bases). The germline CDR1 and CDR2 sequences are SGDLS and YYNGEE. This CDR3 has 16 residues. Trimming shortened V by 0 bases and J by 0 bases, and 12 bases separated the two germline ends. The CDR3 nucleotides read TGTGCCAGCAGCGTAGGATGGGGGCGCATGAACACTGAAGCTTTCTTT. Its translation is CASSVGWGRMNTEAFF.

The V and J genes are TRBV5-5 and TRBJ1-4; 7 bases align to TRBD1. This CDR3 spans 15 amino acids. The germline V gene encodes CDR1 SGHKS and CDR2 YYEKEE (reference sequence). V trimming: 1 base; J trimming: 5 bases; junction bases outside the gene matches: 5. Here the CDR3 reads CASSLLTGNNEKLFF. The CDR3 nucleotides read TGTGCCAGCAGCTTGCTGACAGGGAACAATGAAAAACTGTTTTTT.

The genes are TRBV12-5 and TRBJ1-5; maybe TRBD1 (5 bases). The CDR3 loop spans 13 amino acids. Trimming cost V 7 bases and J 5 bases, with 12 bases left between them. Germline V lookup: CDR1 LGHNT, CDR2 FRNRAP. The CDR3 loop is CASVAGFDQPQHF. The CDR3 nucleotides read TGTGCTAGTGTCGCAGGGTTCGATCAGCCCCAGCATTTT.

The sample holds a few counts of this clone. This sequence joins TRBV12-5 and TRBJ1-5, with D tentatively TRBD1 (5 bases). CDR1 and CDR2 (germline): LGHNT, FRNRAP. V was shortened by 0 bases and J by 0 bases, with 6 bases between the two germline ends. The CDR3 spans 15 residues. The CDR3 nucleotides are TGTGCTAGTGGTTTGGTACAGGTTAGCAATCAGCCCCAGCATTTT. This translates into CASGLVQVSNQPQHF.

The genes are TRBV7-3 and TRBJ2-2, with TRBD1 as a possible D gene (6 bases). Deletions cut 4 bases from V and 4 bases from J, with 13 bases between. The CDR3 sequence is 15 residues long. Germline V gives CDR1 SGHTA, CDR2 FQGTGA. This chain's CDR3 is CASSSQGLGTGELFF. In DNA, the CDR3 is TGTGCCAGCAGCTCCCAGGGGTTGGGCACCGGGGAGCTGTTTTTT.

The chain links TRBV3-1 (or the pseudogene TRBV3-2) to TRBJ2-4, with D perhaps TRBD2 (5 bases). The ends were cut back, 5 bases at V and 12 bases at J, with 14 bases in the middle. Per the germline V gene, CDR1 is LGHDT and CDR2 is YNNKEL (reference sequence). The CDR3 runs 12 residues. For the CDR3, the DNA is TGTGCCAGCAGCTCCGTCACCGGGAATCAGTACTTC. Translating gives CASSSVTGNQYF.

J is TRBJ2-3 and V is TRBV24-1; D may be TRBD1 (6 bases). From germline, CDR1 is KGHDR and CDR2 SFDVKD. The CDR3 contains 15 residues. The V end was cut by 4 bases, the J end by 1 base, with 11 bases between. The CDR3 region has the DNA TGTGCCACCAGTGACAGGGGTTGGGGCACAGATACGCAGTATTTT. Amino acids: CATSDRGWGTDTQYF.

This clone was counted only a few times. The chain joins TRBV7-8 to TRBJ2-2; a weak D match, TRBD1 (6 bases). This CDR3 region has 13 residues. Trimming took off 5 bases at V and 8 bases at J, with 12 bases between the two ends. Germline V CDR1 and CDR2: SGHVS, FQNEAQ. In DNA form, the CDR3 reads TGTGCCAGCAGCCCCGGTAGGGGGGGGGAGCTGTTTTTT. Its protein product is CASSPGRGGELFF.

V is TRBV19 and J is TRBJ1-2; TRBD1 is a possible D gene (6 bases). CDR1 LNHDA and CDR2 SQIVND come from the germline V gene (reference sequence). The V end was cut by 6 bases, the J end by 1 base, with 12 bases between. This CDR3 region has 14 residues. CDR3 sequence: CASRSQGINYGYTF. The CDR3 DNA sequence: TGTGCCAGTAGATCTCAGGGGATTAACTATGGCTACACCTTC. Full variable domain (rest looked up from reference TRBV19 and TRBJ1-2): DGGITQSPKYLFRKEGQNVTLSCEQNLNHDAMYWYRQDPGQGLRLIYYSQIVNDFQKGDIAEGYSVSREKKESFPLTVTSAQKNPTAFYLCASRSQGINYGYTFGSGTRLTVV.

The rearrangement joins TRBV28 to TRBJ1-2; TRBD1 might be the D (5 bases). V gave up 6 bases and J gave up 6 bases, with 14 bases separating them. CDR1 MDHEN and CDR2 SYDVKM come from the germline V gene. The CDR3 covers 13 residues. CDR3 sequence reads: CASSSPQGNGYTF. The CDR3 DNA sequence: TGTGCCAGCAGCTCCCCGCAGGGAAATGGCTACACCTTC.

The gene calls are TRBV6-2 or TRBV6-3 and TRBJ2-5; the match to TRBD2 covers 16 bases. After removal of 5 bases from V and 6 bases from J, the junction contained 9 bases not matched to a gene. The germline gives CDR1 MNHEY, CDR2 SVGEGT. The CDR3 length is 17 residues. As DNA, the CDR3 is TGTGCCAGCAGTACCCCGGGACTAGCGGGGGGGTGGAAGACCCAGTACTTC. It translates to CASSTPGLAGGWKTQYF.

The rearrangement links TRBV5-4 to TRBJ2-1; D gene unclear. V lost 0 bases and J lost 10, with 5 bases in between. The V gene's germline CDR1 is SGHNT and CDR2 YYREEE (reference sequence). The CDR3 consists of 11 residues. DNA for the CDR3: TGTGCCAGCAGCTTGGCCGTAGAGCAGTTCTTC. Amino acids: CASSLAVEQFF.

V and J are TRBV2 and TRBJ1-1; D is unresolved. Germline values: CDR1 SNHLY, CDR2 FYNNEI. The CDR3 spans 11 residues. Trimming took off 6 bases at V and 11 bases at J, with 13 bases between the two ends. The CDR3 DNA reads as TGTGCCAGCAGCCTCCCTGACTCGGCTTTCTTT. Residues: CASSLPDSAFF.

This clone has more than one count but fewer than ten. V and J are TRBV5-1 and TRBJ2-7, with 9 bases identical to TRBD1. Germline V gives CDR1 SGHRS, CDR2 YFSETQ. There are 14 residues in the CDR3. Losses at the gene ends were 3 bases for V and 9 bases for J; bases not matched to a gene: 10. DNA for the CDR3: TGCGCCAGCAGCTGGGGACAGGGAACATTGGCGCAGTACTTC. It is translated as CASSWGQGTLAQYF.

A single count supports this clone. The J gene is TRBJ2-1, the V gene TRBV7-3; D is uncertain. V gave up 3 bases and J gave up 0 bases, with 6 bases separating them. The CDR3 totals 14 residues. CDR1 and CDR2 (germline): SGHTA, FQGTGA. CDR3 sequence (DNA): TGTGCCAGCAGCTTTTCGAGCTCCTACAATGAGCAGTTCTTC. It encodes CASSFSSSYNEQFF.

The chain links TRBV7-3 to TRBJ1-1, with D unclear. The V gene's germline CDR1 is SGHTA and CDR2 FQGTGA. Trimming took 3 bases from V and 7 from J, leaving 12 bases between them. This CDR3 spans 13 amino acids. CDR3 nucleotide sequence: TGTGCCAGCAGCTTTGCACCGAACGGTGAAGCTTTCTTT. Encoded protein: CASSFAPNGEAFF.

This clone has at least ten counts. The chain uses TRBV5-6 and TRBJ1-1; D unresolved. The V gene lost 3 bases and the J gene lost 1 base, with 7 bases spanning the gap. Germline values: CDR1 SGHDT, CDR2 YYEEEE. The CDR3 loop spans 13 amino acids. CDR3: CASSWAGNTEAFF. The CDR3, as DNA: TGTGCCAGCAGCTGGGCGGGGAACACTGAAGCTTTCTTT.

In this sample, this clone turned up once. CDR3 DNA sequence: TGTGCCAGCAGTTCCCTGGTCAGTGGCTACACCTTC. As protein: CASSSLVSGYTF. The chain combines TRBV27 with TRBJ1-2; no firm D call. The germline V gene has CDR1 MNHEY and CDR2 SMNVEV (reference sequence). The CDR3 totals 12 residues. Deletions cut 4 bases from V and 7 bases from J, with 10 bases between.

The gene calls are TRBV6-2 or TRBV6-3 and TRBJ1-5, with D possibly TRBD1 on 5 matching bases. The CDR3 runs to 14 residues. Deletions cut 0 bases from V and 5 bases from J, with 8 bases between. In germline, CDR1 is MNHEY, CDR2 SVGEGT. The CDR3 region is CASSYSGGYQPQHF. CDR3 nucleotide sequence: TGTGCCAGCAGTTACTCTGGGGGGTATCAGCCCCAGCATTTT.

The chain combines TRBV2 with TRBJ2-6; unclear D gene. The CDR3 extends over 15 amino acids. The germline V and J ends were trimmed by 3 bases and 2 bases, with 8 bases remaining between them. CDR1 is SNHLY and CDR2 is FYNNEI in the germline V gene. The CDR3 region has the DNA TGTGCCAGCAGTGAGGTGGGCACTGGGGCCAACGTCCTGACTTTC. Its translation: CASSEVGTGANVLTF.

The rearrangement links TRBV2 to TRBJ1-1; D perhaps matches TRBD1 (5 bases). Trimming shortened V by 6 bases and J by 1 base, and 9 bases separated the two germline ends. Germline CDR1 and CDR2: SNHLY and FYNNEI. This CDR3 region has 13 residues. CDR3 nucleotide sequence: TGTGCCAGCAGCCAAACAGGGAACACTGAAGCTTTCTTT. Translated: CASSQTGNTEAFF.

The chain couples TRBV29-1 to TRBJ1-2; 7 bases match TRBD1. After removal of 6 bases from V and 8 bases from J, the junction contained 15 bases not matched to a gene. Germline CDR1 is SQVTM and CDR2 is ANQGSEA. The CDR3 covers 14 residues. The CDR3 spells CSVADRNSWGGYTF. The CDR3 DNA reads TGCAGCGTCGCGGACAGGAACTCTTGGGGCGGCTACACCTTC.

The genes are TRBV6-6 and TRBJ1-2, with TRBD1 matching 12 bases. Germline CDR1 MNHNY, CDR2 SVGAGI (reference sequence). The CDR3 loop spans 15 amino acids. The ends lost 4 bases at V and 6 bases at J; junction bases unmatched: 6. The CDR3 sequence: CASSSTGTGGHGYTF. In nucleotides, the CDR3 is TGTGCCAGCAGTTCCACCGGGACAGGGGGCCATGGCTACACCTTC.

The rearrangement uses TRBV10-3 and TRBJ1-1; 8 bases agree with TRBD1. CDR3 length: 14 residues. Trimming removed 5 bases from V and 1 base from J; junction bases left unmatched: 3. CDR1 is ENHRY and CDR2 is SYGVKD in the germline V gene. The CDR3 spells CAISYRGENTEAFF. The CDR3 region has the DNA TGTGCCATCAGTTACAGGGGGGAGAACACTGAAGCTTTCTTT.